This T cell receptor (beta chain) is from a study of immune evolution from preneoplasia to lung adenocarcinoma. Study as a whole: HLA loss of heterozygosity: 6% to 7.5% AIS, about 14% MIA, around 33% ADC, none AAH.

This clone was observed a few times. TCRdb's copy holds only in-frame clones and misses some; the assay was immunoSEQ multiplex PCR. This sample yields around 3,700 clones, of which about four fifths are seen a single time; more than 6% belongs to the top ten. There are 14 residues in the CDR3. The ends lost 3 bases at V and 2 bases at J; junction bases unmatched: 2. The germline V gene has CDR1 SGHRS and CDR2 YFSETQ. Sequenced: FFPE invasive lung adenocarcinoma tissue. The V and J genes are TRBV5-1 and TRBJ2-5; 9 bases map to TRBD1. This TCR was sampled from a person aged 65 to 85 with invasive lung adenocarcinoma. CDR3 in DNA: TGCGCCAGCAGCTGGGGGACAGGGCAAGAGACCCAGTACTTC. Translating gives CASSWGTGQETQYF.